The clone carrying this T cell receptor beta chain was detected only a few times. What it binds is not known. The data were taken from a study of beta chain features in type 1 diabetes. General study findings and limits: In all four CD4+ subsets, TCRB CDR3 length was significantly, moderately reduced in type 1 diabetes. Cells carrying high TCR expression could end up over-represented when cDNA is sequenced.

Expressed TCRB transcripts were sequenced because the entire RNA isolate underwent reverse transcription. Clones were sequenced by immunoSEQ multiplex PCR, and TCRdb holds only the in-frame ones, with some missing. The table lists hundreds of thousands of clones, about an eighth of them singletons. This receptor was identified in a young man with type 1 diabetes. Material: naive CD4+ T cells from blood.

The DNA for the CDR3 is TGTGCCAGCAGCTCCAGGGAAGGCGGCTACACCTTC. It specifies CASSSREGGYTF. The V and J genes are TRBV11-1 and TRBJ1-2; D possibly corresponds to TRBD1 (5 bases). The germline V and J ends were trimmed by 4 bases and 8 bases, with 11 bases remaining between them. The CDR3 totals 12 residues. Germline V gives CDR1 SGHAT, CDR2 FQDESV (reference sequence).